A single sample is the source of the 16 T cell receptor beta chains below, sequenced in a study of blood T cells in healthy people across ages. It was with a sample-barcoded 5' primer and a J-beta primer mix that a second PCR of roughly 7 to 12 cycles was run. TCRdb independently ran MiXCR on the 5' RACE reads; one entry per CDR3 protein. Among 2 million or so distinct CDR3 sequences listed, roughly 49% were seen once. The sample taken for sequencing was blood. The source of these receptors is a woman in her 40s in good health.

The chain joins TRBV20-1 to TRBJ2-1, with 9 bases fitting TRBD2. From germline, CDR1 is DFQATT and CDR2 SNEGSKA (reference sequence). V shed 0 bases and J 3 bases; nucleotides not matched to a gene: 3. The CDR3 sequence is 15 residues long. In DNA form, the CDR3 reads TGCAGTGCTAGAGATGTGCGGGGGGGCTACAATGAGCAGTTCTTC. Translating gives CSARDVRGGYNEQFF.

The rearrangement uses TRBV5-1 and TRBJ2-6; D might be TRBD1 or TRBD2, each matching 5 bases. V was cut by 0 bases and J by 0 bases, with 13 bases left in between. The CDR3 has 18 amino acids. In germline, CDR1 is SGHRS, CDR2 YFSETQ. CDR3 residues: CASSLVGDGPSGANVLTF. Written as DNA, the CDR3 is TGCGCCAGCAGCTTGGTGGGGGACGGACCCTCTGGGGCCAACGTCCTGACTTTC.

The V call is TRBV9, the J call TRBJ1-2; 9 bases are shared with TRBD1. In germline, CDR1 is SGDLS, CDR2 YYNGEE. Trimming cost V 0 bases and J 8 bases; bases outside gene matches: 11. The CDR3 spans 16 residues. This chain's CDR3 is CASSVDGPGTGFGYTF. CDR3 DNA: TGTGCCAGCAGCGTAGACGGTCCCGGGACAGGGTTCGGCTACACCTTC.

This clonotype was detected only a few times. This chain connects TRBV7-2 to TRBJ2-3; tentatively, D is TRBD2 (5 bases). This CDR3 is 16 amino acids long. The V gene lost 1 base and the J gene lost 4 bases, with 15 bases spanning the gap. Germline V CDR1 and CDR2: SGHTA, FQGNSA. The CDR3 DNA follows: TGTGCCAGCAGCTTAGTCCGGGGATCGGAGTCAGATACGCAGTATTTT. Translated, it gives CASSLVRGSESDTQYF.

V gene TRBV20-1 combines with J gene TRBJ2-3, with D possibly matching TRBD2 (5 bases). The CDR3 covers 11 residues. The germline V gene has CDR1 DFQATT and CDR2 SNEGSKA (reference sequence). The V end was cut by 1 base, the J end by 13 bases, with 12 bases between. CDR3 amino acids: CSARADWGEYF. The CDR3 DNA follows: TGCAGTGCTAGAGCGGACTGGGGAGAGTATTTT.

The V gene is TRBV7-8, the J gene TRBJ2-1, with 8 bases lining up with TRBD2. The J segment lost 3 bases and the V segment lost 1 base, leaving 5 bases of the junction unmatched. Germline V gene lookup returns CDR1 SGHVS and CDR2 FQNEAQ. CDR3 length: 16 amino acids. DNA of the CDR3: TGTGCCAGCAGCTTAGGGCCACTAGCGGACTACAATGAGCAGTTCTTC. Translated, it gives CASSLGPLADYNEQFF.

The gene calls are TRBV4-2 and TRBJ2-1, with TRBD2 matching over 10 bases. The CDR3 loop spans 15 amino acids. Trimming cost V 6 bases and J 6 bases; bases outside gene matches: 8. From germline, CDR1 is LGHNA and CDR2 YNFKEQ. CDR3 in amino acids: CASSQTSGASNEQFF. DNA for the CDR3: TGTGCCAGCAGTCAAACTAGCGGGGCATCCAATGAGCAGTTCTTC.

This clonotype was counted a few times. The CDR3 region is CASSQEERQETQYF. DNA of the CDR3: TGTGCCAGCAGCCAAGAAGAACGCCAAGAGACCCAGTACTTC. The V gene is TRBV4-2, the J gene TRBJ2-5, with D uncertain. Trimming pared 0 bases from V and 1 base from J, leaving 6 bases between. The CDR3 is 14 residues long. Germline CDR1 and CDR2: LGHNA and YNFKEQ.

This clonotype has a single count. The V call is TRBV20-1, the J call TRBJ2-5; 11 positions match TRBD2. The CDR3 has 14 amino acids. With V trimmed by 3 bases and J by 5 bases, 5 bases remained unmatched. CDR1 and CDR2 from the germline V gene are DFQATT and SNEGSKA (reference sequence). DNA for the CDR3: TGCAGTGCTAGTGATAGCGGGGGGGCTGAGACCCAGTACTTC. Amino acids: CSASDSGGAETQYF.

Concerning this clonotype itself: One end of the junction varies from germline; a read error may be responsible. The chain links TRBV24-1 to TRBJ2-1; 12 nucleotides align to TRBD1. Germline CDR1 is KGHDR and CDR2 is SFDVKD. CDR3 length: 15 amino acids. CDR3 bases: TGTGTCACCAGTGATTCGGGACAGGGGGCGGATGAGCAGTTCTTC. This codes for CVTSDSGQGADEQFF.

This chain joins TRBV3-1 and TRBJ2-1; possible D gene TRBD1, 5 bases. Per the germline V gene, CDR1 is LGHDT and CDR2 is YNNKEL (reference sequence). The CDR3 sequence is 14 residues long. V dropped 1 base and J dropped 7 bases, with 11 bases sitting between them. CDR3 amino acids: CASSQAAGRNEQFF. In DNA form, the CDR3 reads TGTGCCAGCAGCCAAGCTGCAGGGCGAAATGAGCAGTTCTTC.

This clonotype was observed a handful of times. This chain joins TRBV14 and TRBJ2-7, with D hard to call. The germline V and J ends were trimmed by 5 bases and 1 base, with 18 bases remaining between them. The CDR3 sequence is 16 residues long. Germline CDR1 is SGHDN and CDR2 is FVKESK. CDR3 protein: CASSYPASGPSYEQYF. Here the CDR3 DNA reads TGTGCCAGCAGCTATCCAGCCTCAGGACCTTCCTACGAGCAGTACTTC.

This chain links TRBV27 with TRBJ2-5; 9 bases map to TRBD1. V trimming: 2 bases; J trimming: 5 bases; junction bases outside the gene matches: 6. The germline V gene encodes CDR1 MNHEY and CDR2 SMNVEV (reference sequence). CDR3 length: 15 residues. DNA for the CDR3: TGTGCCAGCAGTTTAGAGAACAGGGGGCTGGAGACCCAGTACTTC. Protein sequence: CASSLENRGLETQYF.

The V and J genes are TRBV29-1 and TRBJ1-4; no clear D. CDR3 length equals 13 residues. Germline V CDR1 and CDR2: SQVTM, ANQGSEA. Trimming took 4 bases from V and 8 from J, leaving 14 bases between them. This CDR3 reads CSVGMAAGEKLFF. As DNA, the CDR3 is TGCAGCGTTGGCATGGCCGCGGGAGAAAAACTGTTTTTT.

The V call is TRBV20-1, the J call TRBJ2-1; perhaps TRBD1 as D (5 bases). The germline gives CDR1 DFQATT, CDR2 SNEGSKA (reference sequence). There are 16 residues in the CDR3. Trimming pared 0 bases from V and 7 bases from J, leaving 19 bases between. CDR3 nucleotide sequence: TGCAGTGCTAGAGATAAGGTGGGGCCGACTTCAAATGAGCAGTTCTTC. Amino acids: CSARDKVGPTSNEQFF.

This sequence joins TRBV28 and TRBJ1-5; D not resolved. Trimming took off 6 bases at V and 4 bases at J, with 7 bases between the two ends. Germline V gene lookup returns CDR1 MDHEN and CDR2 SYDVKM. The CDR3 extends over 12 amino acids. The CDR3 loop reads CASRPQNQPQHF. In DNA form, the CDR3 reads TGTGCCAGCAGGCCCCAGAATCAGCCCCAGCATTTT.